The following is a TCR beta chain sequence with its context. This specimen comes from a study of blood T cell repertoires in COVID-19. Across the whole study: COVID-19 samples collected from the United States, Italy and Spain covered acute and convalescent phases.

Per the authors' pipeline: Reference gene primer amplification gave estimated nucleated cell counts. TCRdb's table, derived via immunoSEQ multiplex PCR, lists solely in-frame clones and lacks some. V, J and clone size were drawn from that table, and D and trimming were deduced from the DNA. This table has about 140,000 clones, approximately 89% appearing once. The source of this sequence is a man in his 60s with active or convalescent COVID-19. Specimen: peripheral blood.

For the CDR3, the DNA is TGCGCCAGCAGCTTGGACACCAACACCGGGGAGCTGTTTTTT. It codes for CASSLDTNTGELFF. The gene calls are TRBV5-1 and TRBJ2-2; no definite D call. Trimming took 0 bases from V and 2 from J, leaving 5 bases between them. The CDR3 consists of 14 residues. The V gene's germline CDR1 is SGHRS and CDR2 YFSETQ. The whole variable domain, filled in from reference TRBV5-1 and TRBJ2-2, reads KAGVTQTPRYLIKTRGQQVTLSCSPISGHRSVSWYQQTPGQGLQFLFEYFSETQRNKGNFPGRFSGRQFSNSRSEMNVSTLELGDSALYLCASSLDTNTGELFFGEGSRLTVL.